The 15 T cell receptor beta chains below were found in one sample sequenced in a study of blood T cell repertoires in COVID-19. Repertoires were generated with immunoSEQ multiplex PCR, while TCRdb's copy carries only in-frame clones and drops some. The sample shows around 60,000 clones, roughly 72% of them seen only once. Source material: peripheral blood. These receptor sequences come from a woman between 65 and 79 years old with COVID-19, enrolled during active disease.

This clone showed up just a few times. The CDR3 nucleotides are TGTGCCAGCAGTCAACAGGGGGGAGGCTATGGCTACACCTTC. Protein: CASSQQGGGYGYTF. The chain couples TRBV6-5 to TRBJ1-2, with 8 bases aligning to TRBD1. V shed 5 bases, J shed 4 bases, and the junction held 6 bases outside the gene matches. Germline V gene lookup returns CDR1 MNHEY and CDR2 SVGAGI. The CDR3 runs to 14 residues.

The chain joins TRBV19 to TRBJ1-5, with TRBD1 matching over 9 bases. The V gene's germline CDR1 is LNHDA and CDR2 SQIVND (reference sequence). V was pared by 8 bases and J by 7 bases, with 9 bases of the junction left unmatched. The CDR3 is 14 amino acids. Written as DNA, the CDR3 is TGTGCCAGTTGGGACAGGGCGGGCAGGCAGCCCCAGCATTTT. This translates into CASWDRAGRQPQHF.

CDR3 DNA: TGTGCCAGCAGCCCTGGCCCGGCTAGTTGGAGCTCCTACAATGAGCAGTTCTTC. Translating gives CASSPGPASWSSYNEQFF. The chain combines TRBV7-9 with TRBJ2-1; D uncertain. Per the germline V gene, CDR1 is SEHNR and CDR2 is FQNEAQ (reference sequence). The germline V and J ends were trimmed by 5 bases and 0 bases, with 20 bases remaining between them. The CDR3 sequence is 18 residues long. Using reference TRBV7-9 and TRBJ2-1 for the parts outside the CDR3, the full variable domain is DTGVSQNPRHKITKRGQNVTFRCDPISEHNRLYWYRQTLGQGPEFLTYFQNEAQLEKSRLLSDRFSAERPKGSFSTLEIQRTEQGDSAMYLCASSPGPASWSSYNEQFFGPGTRLTVL.

The chain combines TRBV2 with TRBJ2-2; no firm D call. Germline assignment: CDR1 SNHLY and CDR2 FYNNEI. This CDR3 is built from 15 residues. Trimming cost V 2 bases and J 1 base, with 8 bases left between them. The CDR3 loop reads CASSERRMNTGELFF. The CDR3 coding sequence is TGTGCCAGCAGTGAAAGGAGAATGAACACCGGGGAGCTGTTTTTT. Full variable domain (outside the CDR3, taken from reference TRBV2 and TRBJ2-2): EPEVTQTPSHQVTQMGQEVILRCVPISNHLYFYWYRQILGQKVEFLVSFYNNEISEKSEIFDDQFSVERPDGSNFTLKIRSTKLEDSAMYFCASSERRMNTGELFFGEGSRLTVL.

The rearrangement links TRBV11-3 to TRBJ1-1; possibly TRBD1 for D (6 bases). The germline V gene encodes CDR1 SGHNT and CDR2 YENEEA. V gave up 5 bases and J gave up 4 bases, with 11 bases separating them. The CDR3 covers 13 residues. The CDR3 region has the DNA TGTGCCAGCAGCAAACAGGGACGCACTGAAGCTTTCTTT. Its translation: CASSKQGRTEAFF.

J is TRBJ1-4 and V is TRBV19, with D maybe TRBD1 (6 bases). The V end lost 4 bases, the J end lost 5 bases, and 11 bases lay between the germline ends. Per germline, CDR1 LNHDA and CDR2 SQIVND (reference sequence). This CDR3 has 14 amino acids. The CDR3 nucleotides are TGTGCCAGTAGTAGGGGGCTTTCAAATGAAAAACTGTTTTTT. It encodes CASSRGLSNEKLFF.

The table lists this clone with a few counts. The chain links TRBV7-8 to TRBJ2-5; D unclear. CDR1 is SGHVS and CDR2 is FQNEAQ in the germline V gene. V was cut by 1 base and J by 4 bases, with 16 bases left in between. There are 16 residues in the CDR3. CDR3 residues: CASSLDENSQRETQYF. The CDR3 nucleotides are TGTGCCAGCAGCTTAGATGAGAACAGCCAACGAGAGACCCAGTACTTC.

The chain links TRBV6-6 to TRBJ1-2; 8 positions match TRBD1. Losses at the gene ends were 7 bases for V and 8 bases for J; bases not matched to a gene: 12. CDR1 and CDR2 (germline): MNHNY, SVGAGI (reference sequence). This CDR3 is built from 14 residues. The CDR3 DNA follows: TGTGCCAGCACCCTCCGGACAGGGTCGTTCGGCTACACCTTC. The encoded protein is CASTLRTGSFGYTF.

This clone occurred a few times. The chain joins TRBV5-1 to TRBJ1-1; possible D gene TRBD1, 5 bases. Per germline, CDR1 SGHRS and CDR2 YFSETQ. The V end was cut by 2 bases, the J end by 1 base, with 12 bases between. This CDR3 is built from 15 residues. CDR3 in DNA: TGCGCCAGCAGCTTCCGCCCCGGGGGGAACACTGAAGCTTTCTTT. This translates into CASSFRPGGNTEAFF.

This clone appeared a few times. The V and J genes are TRBV29-1 and TRBJ1-4; 7 bases line up with TRBD1. The trim removed 7 bases at V and 2 bases at J, leaving 4 bases unmatched. The CDR3 contains 13 residues. CDR1 and CDR2 from the germline V gene are SQVTM and ANQGSEA. CDR3 DNA sequence: TGCAGCGCCCAACAGGGGACTAATGAAAAACTGTTTTTT. Amino acid sequence: CSAQQGTNEKLFF.

The chain uses TRBV5-6 and TRBJ2-7; 7 bases are shared with TRBD1. V trimming: 4 bases; J trimming: 2 bases; junction bases outside the gene matches: 9. The CDR3 is made up of 15 amino acids. Germline-derived CDR1 and CDR2 are SGHDT and YYEEEE. The CDR3 DNA follows: TGTGCCAGCAGCGATGGGACAGACAGAGCCTACGAGCAGTACGTC. It translates to CASSDGTDRAYEQYV.

The chain carries TRBV19 and TRBJ1-1, with 8 bases that match TRBD1. The J segment lost 1 base and the V segment lost 1 base, leaving 5 bases of the junction unmatched. Germline CDR1 LNHDA, CDR2 SQIVND (reference sequence). CDR3 length: 16 amino acids. The CDR3 spells CASSIAGQVPNTEAFF. The CDR3 coding sequence is TGTGCCAGTAGTATAGCGGGACAGGTACCGAACACTGAAGCTTTCTTT.

The V gene is TRBV6-5, the J gene TRBJ2-1; D call uncertain. CDR3 size: 13 residues. CDR1 and CDR2 from the germline V gene are MNHEY and SVGAGI. Trimming removed 8 bases from V and 8 bases from J, with 16 bases in between. This CDR3 is CASAAPSRDEQFF. The CDR3, as DNA: TGTGCCAGCGCCGCCCCCTCCCGGGATGAGCAGTTCTTC.

The table lists this clone with a few counts. J is TRBJ1-2 and V is TRBV20-1; D perhaps matches TRBD1 (6 bases). Germline CDR1 DFQATT, CDR2 SNEGSKA (reference sequence). Trimming removed 3 bases from V and 8 bases from J, with 16 bases in between. The CDR3 has 13 residues. The CDR3 DNA reads TGCAGTGCTAGTGCCATGACAGGAAAGGGCTACACCTTC. Protein: CSASAMTGKGYTF.

The chain is built from TRBV5-1 and TRBJ1-1; no clear D. The ends were cut back, 4 bases at V and 4 bases at J, with 17 bases in the middle. This CDR3 comprises 15 residues. Germline CDR1 is SGHRS and CDR2 is YFSETQ. CDR3 DNA sequence: TGCGCCAGCAGCCCCGCGACGACACGGGGCACTGAAGCTTTCTTT. Encoded protein: CASSPATTRGTEAFF.